The clone carrying this TCR beta chain turned up a few times. The target antigen is unknown. Other DNA sequences in this sample translate to the same CDR3. Germline V CDR1 and CDR2: MNHNS, SASEGT. V shed 6 bases and J 2 bases; nucleotides not matched to a gene: 6. This CDR3 region has 14 residues. Several immunoSEQ 96-well plates shared each subset's DNA, each plate a replicate. Method: immunoSEQ multiplex PCR; TCRdb's copy keeps in-frame clones and lacks some. Here the sample spans 950,000 to 1,100,000 clones, 65% to 75% being singletons. The study separated CD4+ cells into CD45RA+ naive and CD45RA-negative memory subsets. These data originate in a study of shared clonotypes between healthy human individuals. Study-wide points: Rarefaction curves obtained for sorted subsets showed sequencing incomplete despite large depth.

The receptor was derived from a man between 18 and 29 years old in good health. Sequenced sample: memory CD4+ T cells sorted from blood. Documented subset: CD45RA-negative fraction. This chain joins TRBV6-1 and TRBJ2-5, with 7 bases matching TRBD1. The CDR3 DNA follows: TGTGCCAGCAGCTTGACAGGGACACAAGAGACCCAGTACTTC. Translation: CASSLTGTQETQYF.